This entry lists 20 T cell receptor beta chains sequenced from one sample in a study of T cell repertoires in cytomegalovirus infection. TCRdb fed the reads into MiXCR, producing one record per CDR3 protein. Of 350,000 to 550,000 distinct CDR3 sequences in the sample, 31% were seen once. Material for sequencing was PBMCs. These receptors all stem from a human donor in good health (CMV status not recorded). Some clones in this sample may be carry-over from other donors' samples.

The chain uses TRBV7-2 and TRBJ2-7; no firm D call. Germline-derived CDR1 and CDR2 are SGHTA and FQGNSA. V was pared by 5 bases and J by 3 bases, with 11 bases between. The CDR3 covers 13 residues. The CDR3 is CASSPGPSYEQYF. CDR3 in DNA: TGTGCCAGCAGCCCCGGGCCAAGCTACGAGCAGTACTTC.

In its sample, this clonotype was seen a few times. The chain recombines TRBV5-5 with TRBJ2-1; 8 nucleotides match TRBD2. Germline loops: CDR1 SGHKS, CDR2 YYEKEE (reference sequence). The CDR3 totals 18 residues. Unmatched junction bases numbered 11, after V lost 1 base and J lost 2 bases. In DNA form, the CDR3 reads TGTGCCAGCAGCTTGTTCCCCTCCCGGGGGGGTACCTACAATGAGCAGTTCTTC. Translating gives CASSLFPSRGGTYNEQFF.

This clonotype has ten or more counts. This chain connects TRBV7-6 to TRBJ2-7; 10 bases map to TRBD1. Germline assignment: CDR1 SGHVS and CDR2 FNYEAQ. This CDR3 contains 17 residues. Losses at the gene ends were 4 bases for V and 9 bases for J; bases not matched to a gene: 18. As DNA, the CDR3 is TGTGCCAGCAGCTCAGAAGACGGGACAGGGGCCCTACAGGGGCAGTACTTC. Protein: CASSSEDGTGALQGQYF.

The V gene is TRBV27, the J gene TRBJ2-2, with TRBD1 as a possible D gene (5 bases). CDR1 is MNHEY, CDR2 SMNVEV, per germline (reference sequence). Trimming shortened V by 5 bases and J by 0 bases, and 19 bases separated the two germline ends. The CDR3 loop spans 18 amino acids. CDR3 residues: CASSLGWGRPSNTGELFF. The CDR3 nucleotides are TGTGCCAGCAGTCTAGGGTGGGGCAGGCCATCGAACACCGGGGAGCTGTTTTTT.

This clonotype was detected only a few times. The chain has TRBV7-3 and TRBJ2-1; 13 bases match TRBD2. Per germline, CDR1 SGHTA and CDR2 FQGTGA. This CDR3 is built from 15 residues. After removal of 5 bases from V and 9 bases from J, the junction contained 7 bases not matched to a gene. The CDR3 loop reads CASSETSGGAGEQFF. The CDR3 coding sequence is TGTGCCAGCAGCGAAACTAGCGGGGGGGCAGGTGAGCAGTTCTTC.

As to this clonotype: At one of its ends the junction is not consistent with the germline gene, which may arise from a read error. The V gene is TRBV14, the J gene TRBJ1-1; D is perhaps TRBD1 (6 bases). CDR1 and CDR2 (germline): SGHDN, FVKESK. The CDR3 is 13 residues long. The CDR3 loop reads CASSQAGGTVAFF. The DNA for the CDR3 is TGTGCCAGCAGCCAAGCCGGGGGCACTGTAGCTTTCTTT. The full variable domain, in which reference TRBV14 and TRBJ1-1 provide the parts outside the CDR3, is EAGVTQFPSHSVIEKGQTVTLRCDPISGHDNLYWYRRVMGKEIKFLLHFVKESKQDESGMPNNRFLAERTGGTYSTLKVQPAELEDSGVYFCASSQAGGTVAFFGQGTRLTVV.

There are a few counts of this clonotype. The rearrangement links TRBV19 to TRBJ1-1; 7 bases agree with TRBD1. Germline V lookup: CDR1 LNHDA, CDR2 SQIVND (reference sequence). This CDR3 comprises 19 residues. V lost 3 bases to trimming and J lost 2 bases; unmatched junction nucleotides: 18. The CDR3: CASSIIPSGRGVRNTEAFF. CDR3 bases: TGTGCCAGTAGTATTATTCCGAGCGGCAGGGGGGTCCGTAACACTGAAGCTTTCTTT. Using reference TRBV19 and TRBJ1-1 for the parts outside the CDR3, the full variable domain is DGGITQSPKYLFRKEGQNVTLSCEQNLNHDAMYWYRQDPGQGLRLIYYSQIVNDFQKGDIAEGYSVSREKKESFPLTVTSAQKNPTAFYLCASSIIPSGRGVRNTEAFFGQGTRLTVV.

This clonotype occurred a few times. The rearrangement uses TRBV29-1 and TRBJ1-2, with TRBD1 matching 11 bases. The V gene end was trimmed by 7 bases and the J gene end by 8 bases; junction bases not matched to a gene: 15. Germline CDR1 SQVTM, CDR2 ANQGSEA. The CDR3 has 15 amino acids. The CDR3 DNA is TGCAGCGAGCGGACAGGGGGCGCGTTATCGTCCGGCTACACCTTC. It translates to CSERTGGALSSGYTF.

This clonotype was detected a few times. The chain employs TRBV6-2 or TRBV6-3 and TRBJ1-1; 7 positions agree with TRBD1. CDR1 is MNHEY and CDR2 is SVGEGT in the germline V gene. The CDR3 has 13 amino acids. V trimming: 4 bases; J trimming: 11 bases; junction bases outside the gene matches: 10. The CDR3: CASSSNRQGGAFF. The CDR3 region has the DNA TGTGCCAGCAGTTCTAATAGACAGGGCGGCGCTTTCTTT.

This clonotype turned up a few times. V usage is TRBV11-2 and J usage is TRBJ2-2, with 12 bases fitting TRBD2. This CDR3 is 17 amino acids long. CDR1 and CDR2 from the germline V gene are SGHAT and FQNNGV. J gave up 1 base and V 5 bases, and 5 bases lay outside the gene matches. This CDR3 is CASSLLAGGMNTGELFF. As DNA, the CDR3 is TGTGCCAGCAGCCTGCTAGCGGGGGGGATGAACACCGGGGAGCTGTTTTTT.

This clonotype has only a few counts. The chain is built from TRBV12-3 or TRBV12-4 and TRBJ1-1; 9 bases agree with TRBD1. CDR3 length equals 15 residues. The V and J ends lost 9 bases and 4 bases, in that order; junction bases with no gene match: 12. The CDR3 loop is CASSPGTGKITEAFF. DNA for the CDR3: TGTGCCAGTAGTCCCGGGACAGGGAAGATCACTGAAGCTTTCTTT.

The chain is built from TRBV28 and TRBJ1-5; weak D call: TRBD1 (5 bases). CDR1 is MDHEN and CDR2 is SYDVKM in the germline V gene. The CDR3 extends over 12 amino acids. Between the trimmed V and J ends, which lost 7 bases and 7 bases, there was a span of 11 bases. The CDR3 coding sequence is TGTGCCAGCATTTCAGGGCTACAGCCCCAGCATTTT. Protein product: CASISGLQPQHF. Drawing the rest from reference TRBV28 and TRBJ1-5, the complete variable domain is DVKVTQSSRYLVKRTGEKVFLECVQDMDHENMFWYRQDPGLGLRLIYFSYDVKMKEKGDIPEGYSVSREKKERFSLILESASTNQTSMYLCASISGLQPQHFGDGTRLSIL.

This clonotype has more than one count but fewer than ten. V gene TRBV6-9 combines with J gene TRBJ2-7, with 7 bases fitting TRBD1. From germline, CDR1 is MNHGY and CDR2 SVAAGI. CDR3 length: 16 amino acids. V lost 3 bases and J lost 0; bases outside the gene matches: 8. The chain's CDR3 is CASSYPNTGVSYEQYF. The CDR3 coding sequence is TGTGCCAGCAGTTACCCAAATACAGGGGTCTCCTACGAGCAGTACTTC.

The chain employs TRBV27 and TRBJ2-6; unclear D gene. Germline V gene data show CDR1 as MNHEY and CDR2 as SMNVEV (reference sequence). The V gene lost 5 bases and the J gene lost 2 bases, with 16 bases spanning the gap. The CDR3 loop spans 17 amino acids. The CDR3 protein is CASSPWASPTGANVLTF. The DNA for the CDR3 is TGTGCCAGCAGTCCTTGGGCGAGCCCCACTGGGGCCAACGTCCTGACTTTC.

The V gene is TRBV20-1, the J gene TRBJ2-7; no clear D. Germline V gene sequence: CDR1 DFQATT, CDR2 SNEGSKA (reference sequence). The CDR3 has 10 residues. V lost 5 bases, J lost 7 bases, and 9 bases lay in between. CDR3 nucleotides: TGCAGTGCTTTAGTGGGAGAGCAGTACTTC. Residues: CSALVGEQYF.

This clonotype was seen a few times. The rearrangement joins TRBV5-4 to TRBJ1-6; TRBD1 matches 7 bases. CDR1 is SGHNT, CDR2 YYREEE, per germline (reference sequence). The V segment lost 10 bases and the J segment 10 bases; nucleotides outside the gene matches: 11. This CDR3 spans 13 amino acids. The CDR3 spells CAARGQPGSPLHF. In nucleotides, the CDR3 is TGTGCCGCGAGGGGACAGCCTGGATCACCCCTCCACTTT. Full variable domain (outside the CDR3, taken from reference TRBV5-4 and TRBJ1-6): ETGVTQSPTHLIKTRGQQVTLRCSSQSGHNTVSWYQQALGQGPQFIFQYYREEENGRGNFPPRFSGLQFPNYSSELNVNALELDDSALYLCAARGQPGSPLHFGNGTRLTVT.

This clonotype was seen only a few times. The chain carries TRBV27 and TRBJ1-6, with 9 bases identical to TRBD1. This CDR3 comprises 16 residues. The V and J ends lost 1 base and 10 bases, in that order; junction bases with no gene match: 8. From germline, CDR1 is MNHEY and CDR2 SMNVEV (reference sequence). The CDR3 region is CASSLFRDRVGSPLHF. CDR3 nucleotide sequence: TGTGCCAGCAGTTTATTCCGGGACAGGGTTGGATCACCCCTCCACTTT.

The chain carries TRBV27 and TRBJ2-3, with D uncertain. The CDR3 contains 13 residues. The germline V and J ends were trimmed by 0 bases and 5 bases, with 6 bases remaining between them. Germline V CDR1 and CDR2: MNHEY, SMNVEV (reference sequence). As DNA, the CDR3 is TGTGCCAGCAGTTTATCTCGGGTAGATACGCAGTATTTT. Its translation: CASSLSRVDTQYF.

This clonotype has at least ten counts. The V call is TRBV7-2, the J call TRBJ1-3; D is ambiguous. V lost 0 bases to trimming and J lost 2 bases, with 5 bases between them. The CDR3 extends over 14 amino acids. The germline gives CDR1 SGHTA, CDR2 FQGNSA. CDR3 sequence reads: CASSLARPGNTIYF. CDR3 DNA: TGTGCCAGCAGCTTAGCAAGACCTGGAAACACCATATATTTT.

The gene calls are TRBV4-2 and TRBJ2-7; D is unresolved. CDR3 size: 12 residues. Germline values: CDR1 LGHNA, CDR2 YNFKEQ. V shed 0 bases and J shed 4 bases, with 4 bases lying between them. The CDR3 nucleotides are TGTGCCAGCAGCCAAGATAATTACGAGCAGTACTTC. It translates to CASSQDNYEQYF.